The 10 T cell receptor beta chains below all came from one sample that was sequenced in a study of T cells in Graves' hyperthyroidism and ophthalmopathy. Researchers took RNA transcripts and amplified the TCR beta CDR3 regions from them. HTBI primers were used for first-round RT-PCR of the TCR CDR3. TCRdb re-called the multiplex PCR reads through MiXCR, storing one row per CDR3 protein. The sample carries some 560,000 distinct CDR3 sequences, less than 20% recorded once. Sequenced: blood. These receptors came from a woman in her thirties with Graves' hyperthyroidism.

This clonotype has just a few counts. The CDR3 DNA reads as TGTGCCAGCAGTCCTACAGAGTTAGCCAAAAACATTCAGTACTTC. The encoded protein is CASSPTELAKNIQYF. The chain couples TRBV11-2 to TRBJ2-4; D not resolved. V was pared by 6 bases and J by 0 bases, with 12 bases between. In germline, CDR1 is SGHAT, CDR2 FQNNGV. The CDR3 totals 15 residues.

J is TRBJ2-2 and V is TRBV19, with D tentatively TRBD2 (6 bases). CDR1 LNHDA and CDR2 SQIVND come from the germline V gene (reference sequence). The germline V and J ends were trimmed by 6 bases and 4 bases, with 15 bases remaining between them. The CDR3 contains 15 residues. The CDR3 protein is CASSPAGLSTGELFF. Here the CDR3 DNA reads TGTGCCAGTAGCCCAGCGGGTCTTTCCACCGGGGAGCTGTTTTTT.

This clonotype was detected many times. The CDR3 DNA reads TGTGCCAGCAAGGGTTCTCCGGGACTAGCGGGAGGGGAGGGCTACGAGCAGTACTTC. This codes for CASKGSPGLAGGEGYEQYF. The rearrangement links TRBV12-3 or TRBV12-4 to TRBJ2-7; 16 positions match TRBD2. The CDR3 is 19 residues long. Germline trimming cut 7 bases from V and 3 bases from J; bases unmatched to any gene: 15.

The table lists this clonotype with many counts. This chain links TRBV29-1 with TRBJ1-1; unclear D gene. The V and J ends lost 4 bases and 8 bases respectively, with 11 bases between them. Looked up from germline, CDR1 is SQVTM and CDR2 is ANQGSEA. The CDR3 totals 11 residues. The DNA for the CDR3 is TGCAGCGTTGTCGGAGCGGTGGAAGCTTTCTTT. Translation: CSVVGAVEAFF.

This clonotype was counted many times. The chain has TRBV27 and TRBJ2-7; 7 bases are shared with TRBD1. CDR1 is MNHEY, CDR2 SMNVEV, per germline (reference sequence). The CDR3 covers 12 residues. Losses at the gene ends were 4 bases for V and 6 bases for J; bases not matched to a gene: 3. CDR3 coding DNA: TGTGCCAGCAGTTCGGGACAGCTCGAGCAGTACTTC. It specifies CASSSGQLEQYF.

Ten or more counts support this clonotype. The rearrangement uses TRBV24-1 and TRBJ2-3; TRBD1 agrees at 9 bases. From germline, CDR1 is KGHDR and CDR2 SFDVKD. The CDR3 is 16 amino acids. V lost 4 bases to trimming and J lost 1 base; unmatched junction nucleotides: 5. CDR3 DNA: TGTGCCACCAGTGACCCGGGACAGGGAGGCACAGATACGCAGTATTTT. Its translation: CATSDPGQGGTDTQYF.

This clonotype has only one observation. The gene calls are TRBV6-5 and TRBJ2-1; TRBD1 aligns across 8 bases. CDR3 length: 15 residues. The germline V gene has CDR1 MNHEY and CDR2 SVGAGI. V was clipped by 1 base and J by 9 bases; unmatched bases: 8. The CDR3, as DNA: TGTGCCAGCAGTTACTTTAGCAGGGGGCGGAGTGAGCAGTTCTTC. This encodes CASSYFSRGRSEQFF.

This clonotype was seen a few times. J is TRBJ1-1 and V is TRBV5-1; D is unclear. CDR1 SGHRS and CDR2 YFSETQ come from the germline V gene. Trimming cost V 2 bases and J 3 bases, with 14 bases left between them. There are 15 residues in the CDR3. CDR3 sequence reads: CASSLGRPGYTEAFF. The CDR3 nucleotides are TGCGCCAGCAGCTTAGGCCGCCCGGGTTACACTGAAGCTTTCTTT.

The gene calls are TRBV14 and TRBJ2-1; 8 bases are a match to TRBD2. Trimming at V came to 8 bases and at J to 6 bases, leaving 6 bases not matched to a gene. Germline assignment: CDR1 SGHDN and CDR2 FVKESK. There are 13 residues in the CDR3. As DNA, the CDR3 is TGTGCCAGCTCCACTAGCGGTTTCAATGAGCAGTTCTTC. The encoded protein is CASSTSGFNEQFF. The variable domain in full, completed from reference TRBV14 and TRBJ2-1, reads EAGVTQFPSHSVIEKGQTVTLRCDPISGHDNLYWYRRVMGKEIKFLLHFVKESKQDESGMPNNRFLAERTGGTYSTLKVQPAELEDSGVYFCASSTSGFNEQFFGPGTRLTVL.

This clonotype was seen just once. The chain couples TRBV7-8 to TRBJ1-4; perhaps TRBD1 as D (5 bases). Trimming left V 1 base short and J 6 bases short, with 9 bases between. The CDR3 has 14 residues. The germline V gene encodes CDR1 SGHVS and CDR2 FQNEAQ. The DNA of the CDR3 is TGTGCCAGCAGCTTAGAGGGGTGGGATGAAAAACTGTTTTTT. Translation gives CASSLEGWDEKLFF.